This record covers a single T cell receptor beta chain. This entry comes from a study of blood T cells in healthy people across ages. Background on the study: In model experiments, template switching was able to capture about one barcoded beta molecule for every two T cells that were present.

Researchers report isolating at least 6.5 million PBMCs per sample. CDR1 and CDR2 from the germline V gene are DFQATT and SNEGSKA (reference sequence). This CDR3 is 13 amino acids long. With 5 bases removed from V and 5 bases from J, the gap between germline ends came to 12 bases. A second PCR of 7 to 11 cycles used a sample-barcoded 5' primer and a J-beta primer mix. Tagging of each cDNA molecule was performed by a template-switch adaptor with 12 random nucleotides. Each CDR3 protein is one row after TCRdb ran MiXCR on the 5' RACE reads. The table has approximately 800,000 distinct CDR3 sequences, approximately 55% seen once.

This receptor was identified in an elderly man in good health. Sequences were obtained from blood. This chain links TRBV20-1 with TRBJ1-4; weak D call: TRBD1 (6 bases). The CDR3 loop reads CSAAQGSNEKLFF. For the CDR3, the DNA is TGCAGTGCTGCCCAGGGGTCCAATGAAAAACTGTTTTTT.